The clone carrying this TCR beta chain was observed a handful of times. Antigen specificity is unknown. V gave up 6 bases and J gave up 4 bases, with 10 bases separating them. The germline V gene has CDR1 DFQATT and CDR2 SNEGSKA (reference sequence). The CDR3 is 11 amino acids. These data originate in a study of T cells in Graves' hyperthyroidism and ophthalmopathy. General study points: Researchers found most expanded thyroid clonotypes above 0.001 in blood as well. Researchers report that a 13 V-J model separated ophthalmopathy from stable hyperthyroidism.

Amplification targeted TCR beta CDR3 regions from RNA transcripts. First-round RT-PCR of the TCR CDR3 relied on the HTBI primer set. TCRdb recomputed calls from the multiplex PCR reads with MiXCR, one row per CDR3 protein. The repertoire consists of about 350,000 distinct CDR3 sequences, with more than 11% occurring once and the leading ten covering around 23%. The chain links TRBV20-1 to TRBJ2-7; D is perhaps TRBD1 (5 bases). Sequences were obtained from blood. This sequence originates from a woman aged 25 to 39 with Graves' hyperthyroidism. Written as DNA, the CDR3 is TGCAGTGCGGCAGGGTCGTACGAGCAGTACTTC. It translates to CSAAGSYEQYF.